The next 19 T cell receptor beta chains were all read from a single sample in a study of blood T cell repertoires in COVID-19. The method was immunoSEQ multiplex PCR; TCRdb's version includes in-frame clones alone and lacks a portion of them. The table includes 250,000 to 350,000 clones, nearly 90% detected once. Sample: PBMCs or T cells enriched from blood (not recorded which). Every receptor here comes from a woman aged 18-30 years with acute COVID-19.

The chain is built from TRBV19 and TRBJ1-2, with 8 nucleotides matching TRBD1. Germline loops: CDR1 LNHDA, CDR2 SQIVND (reference sequence). With V trimmed by 6 bases and J by 8 bases, 8 bases remained unmatched. The CDR3 totals 13 residues. The CDR3 loop reads CASSLDRGWGYTF. The CDR3 DNA reads as TGTGCCAGTAGCCTAGACAGGGGATGGGGCTACACCTTC.

This chain connects TRBV5-6 to TRBJ2-7; 7 positions match TRBD2. The CDR3 extends over 14 amino acids. Trimming removed 3 bases from V and 0 bases from J; junction bases left unmatched: 3. Germline CDR1 reads SGHDT; CDR2 reads YYEEEE. DNA for the CDR3: TGTGCCAGCAGCTGGAGCGGGACCTCCTACGAGCAGTACTTC. This gives the protein CASSWSGTSYEQYF.

This clone was seen more than once but under ten times. This chain links TRBV6-2 or TRBV6-3 with TRBJ1-1, with TRBD1 identical over 7 bases. Germline assignment: CDR1 MNHEY and CDR2 SVGEGT. After removal of 1 base from V and 0 bases from J, the junction contained 11 bases not matched to a gene. The CDR3 covers 18 residues. The CDR3 nucleotides are TGTGCCAGCAGTTACTATCATACTACCGGGACAGTGAACACTGAAGCTTTCTTT. This sequence encodes CASSYYHTTGTVNTEAFF.

V and J are TRBV7-2 and TRBJ2-7; 11 nucleotides agree with TRBD2. The V segment lost 5 bases and the J segment 6 bases; nucleotides outside the gene matches: 6. The CDR3 is 14 residues long. The germline V gene has CDR1 SGHTA and CDR2 FQGNSA. In nucleotides, the CDR3 is TGTGCCAGCAGCGTAGGACTAGCGGGTATCGAGCAGTACTTC. It translates to CASSVGLAGIEQYF.

The genes are TRBV6-5 and TRBJ2-7; 11 bases line up with TRBD1. This CDR3 spans 14 amino acids. The V gene's germline CDR1 is MNHEY and CDR2 SVGAGI. Trimming cost V 6 bases and J 5 bases; bases outside gene matches: 6. The DNA of the CDR3 is TGTGCCAGCAGCTCCGGGACAGGGGGACACGAGCAGTACTTC. Translated, it gives CASSSGTGGHEQYF.

Here the CDR3 DNA reads TGTGCCATCAGTGAGTCCCCCGGGGTTGGTACTGAAGCTTTCTTT. Amino acid sequence: CAISESPGVGTEAFF. The rearrangement links TRBV10-3 to TRBJ1-1; D gene unclear. With 0 bases removed from V and 5 bases from J, the gap between germline ends came to 13 bases. This CDR3 is 15 amino acids long. From germline, CDR1 is ENHRY and CDR2 SYGVKD.

This clone was picked up a small number of times. The chain is built from TRBV2 and TRBJ1-2, with no clear D. V lost 6 bases and J lost 4, with 9 bases in between. Germline lookup yields CDR1 SNHLY and CDR2 FYNNEI. This CDR3 region has 12 residues. CDR3 bases: TGTGCCAGCAGGGAGGCCTTCTATGGCTACACCTTC. It codes for CASREAFYGYTF. The full variable domain, rest sourced from reference TRBV2 and TRBJ1-2, is EPEVTQTPSHQVTQMGQEVILRCVPISNHLYFYWYRQILGQKVEFLVSFYNNEISEKSEIFDDQFSVERPDGSNFTLKIRSTKLEDSAMYFCASREAFYGYTFGSGTRLTVV.

The rearrangement joins TRBV6-5 to TRBJ1-2, with D possibly matching TRBD1 (6 bases). V was pared by 7 bases and J by 2 bases, with 11 bases between. This CDR3 has 13 amino acids. In germline, CDR1 is MNHEY, CDR2 SVGAGI. The CDR3, as DNA: TGTGCCAGCACCACCGACAGGAACTATGGCTACACCTTC. Protein product: CASTTDRNYGYTF.

This rearrangement joins TRBV21-1 to TRBJ2-1; TRBD2, the table's D call, lacks a check against the DNA. TRBV21-1 is annotated as a pseudogene. The length of the CDR3 is 21 residues. This chain's CDR3 is CTSTKRFDSGTQGGSYNEQFF. The CDR3 nucleotides read TGTACCAGCACCAAACGGTTTGATAGCGGGACCCAAGGTGGCTCCTACAATGAGCAGTTCTTC.

This clone was picked up one time. The chain carries TRBV3-1 (or the pseudogene TRBV3-2) and TRBJ2-1; perhaps TRBD2 as D (5 bases). The V and J ends lost 0 bases and 0 bases respectively, with 21 bases between them. The CDR3 totals 20 residues. CDR1 is LGHDT, CDR2 YNNKEL, per germline (reference sequence). The DNA of the CDR3 is TGTGCCAGCAGCCAAGATAAGGGAGTCGGGCGCTTTAGCTCCTACAATGAGCAGTTCTTC. It translates to CASSQDKGVGRFSSYNEQFF.

The J gene is TRBJ1-1, the V gene TRBV5-5; TRBD1 matches 7 bases. The CDR3 runs to 17 residues. CDR1 and CDR2 from the germline V gene are SGHKS and YYEKEE (reference sequence). V trimming: 1 base; J trimming: 3 bases; junction bases outside the gene matches: 12. CDR3 coding DNA: TGTGCCAGCAGCTTGTTGGGACAGCTTTTCTATTACACTGAAGCTTTCTTT. This translates into CASSLLGQLFYYTEAFF.

The V gene is TRBV28, the J gene TRBJ1-5; 9 bases fit TRBD1. V dropped 6 bases and J dropped 3; count of bases not matched to a gene: 15. In germline, CDR1 is MDHEN, CDR2 SYDVKM. The CDR3 covers 18 residues. CDR3 protein: CASSKPGTGFLSNQPQHF. CDR3 DNA: TGTGCCAGCAGCAAGCCCGGGACAGGGTTTCTATCCAATCAGCCCCAGCATTTT.

V usage is TRBV27 and J usage is TRBJ2-1; D uncertain. V was cut by 2 bases and J by 7 bases, with 15 bases left in between. Germline V gene lookup returns CDR1 MNHEY and CDR2 SMNVEV (reference sequence). This CDR3 is built from 15 residues. The CDR3 loop reads CASSLVPLEWNEQFF. CDR3 coding DNA: TGTGCCAGCAGTTTAGTCCCTTTAGAGTGGAATGAGCAGTTCTTC.

The genes are TRBV6-4 and TRBJ1-4, with unresolved D. Germline V gene data show CDR1 as MRHNA and CDR2 as SNTAGT. This CDR3 contains 17 residues. Deletions cut 0 bases from V and 5 bases from J, with 16 bases between. In DNA form, the CDR3 reads TGTGCCAGCAGTGACTCCTTTGAGGAGTTTCTGAATGAAAAACTGTTTTTT. Translation: CASSDSFEEFLNEKLFF.

This sequence joins TRBV6-1 and TRBJ2-1; 7 bases fit TRBD2. Looked up from germline, CDR1 is MNHNS and CDR2 is SASEGT. The ends lost 3 bases at V and 4 bases at J; junction bases unmatched: 3. The length of the CDR3 is 14 residues. The CDR3 sequence: CASSDQRGYNEQFF. The CDR3 region has the DNA TGTGCCAGCAGTGATCAGCGGGGTTACAATGAGCAGTTCTTC.

This clone has just one count. V usage is TRBV5-6 and J usage is TRBJ2-1, with D perhaps TRBD1 (5 bases). This CDR3 has 13 residues. V lost 4 bases and J 3 bases, leaving 8 bases between the germline ends. Looked up from germline, CDR1 is SGHDT and CDR2 is YYEEEE. The CDR3 sequence is CASSQGYYNEQFF. In DNA form, the CDR3 reads TGTGCCAGCAGCCAGGGATACTACAATGAGCAGTTCTTC.

The chain joins TRBV19 to TRBJ1-1, with TRBD1 matching 10 bases. The V segment lost 5 bases and the J segment 7 bases; nucleotides outside the gene matches: 7. The V gene's germline CDR1 is LNHDA and CDR2 SQIVND (reference sequence). The CDR3 spans 14 residues. The CDR3 is CASSSRQGAYEAFF. DNA of the CDR3: TGTGCCAGTAGTTCCAGACAGGGGGCTTATGAAGCTTTCTTT.

The CDR3 DNA sequence: TGTGCCAGCAGGAGAAGCGGGAGGGCGAACACCGGGGAGCTGTTTTTT. Protein sequence: CASRRSGRANTGELFF. The chain couples TRBV27 to TRBJ2-2, with 10 positions matching TRBD2. Germline values: CDR1 MNHEY, CDR2 SMNVEV (reference sequence). The trim removed 6 bases at V and 0 bases at J, leaving 4 bases unmatched. The CDR3 consists of 16 residues.

This chain links TRBV5-1 with TRBJ2-1, with 7 bases that match TRBD1. Germline V lookup: CDR1 SGHRS, CDR2 YFSETQ. This CDR3 region has 13 residues. J lost 2 bases, V lost 7 bases, and 3 bases had no gene match. The CDR3 DNA follows: TGCGCCAGCCGGGACAGTACCTACAATGAGCAGTTCTTC. This encodes CASRDSTYNEQFF.